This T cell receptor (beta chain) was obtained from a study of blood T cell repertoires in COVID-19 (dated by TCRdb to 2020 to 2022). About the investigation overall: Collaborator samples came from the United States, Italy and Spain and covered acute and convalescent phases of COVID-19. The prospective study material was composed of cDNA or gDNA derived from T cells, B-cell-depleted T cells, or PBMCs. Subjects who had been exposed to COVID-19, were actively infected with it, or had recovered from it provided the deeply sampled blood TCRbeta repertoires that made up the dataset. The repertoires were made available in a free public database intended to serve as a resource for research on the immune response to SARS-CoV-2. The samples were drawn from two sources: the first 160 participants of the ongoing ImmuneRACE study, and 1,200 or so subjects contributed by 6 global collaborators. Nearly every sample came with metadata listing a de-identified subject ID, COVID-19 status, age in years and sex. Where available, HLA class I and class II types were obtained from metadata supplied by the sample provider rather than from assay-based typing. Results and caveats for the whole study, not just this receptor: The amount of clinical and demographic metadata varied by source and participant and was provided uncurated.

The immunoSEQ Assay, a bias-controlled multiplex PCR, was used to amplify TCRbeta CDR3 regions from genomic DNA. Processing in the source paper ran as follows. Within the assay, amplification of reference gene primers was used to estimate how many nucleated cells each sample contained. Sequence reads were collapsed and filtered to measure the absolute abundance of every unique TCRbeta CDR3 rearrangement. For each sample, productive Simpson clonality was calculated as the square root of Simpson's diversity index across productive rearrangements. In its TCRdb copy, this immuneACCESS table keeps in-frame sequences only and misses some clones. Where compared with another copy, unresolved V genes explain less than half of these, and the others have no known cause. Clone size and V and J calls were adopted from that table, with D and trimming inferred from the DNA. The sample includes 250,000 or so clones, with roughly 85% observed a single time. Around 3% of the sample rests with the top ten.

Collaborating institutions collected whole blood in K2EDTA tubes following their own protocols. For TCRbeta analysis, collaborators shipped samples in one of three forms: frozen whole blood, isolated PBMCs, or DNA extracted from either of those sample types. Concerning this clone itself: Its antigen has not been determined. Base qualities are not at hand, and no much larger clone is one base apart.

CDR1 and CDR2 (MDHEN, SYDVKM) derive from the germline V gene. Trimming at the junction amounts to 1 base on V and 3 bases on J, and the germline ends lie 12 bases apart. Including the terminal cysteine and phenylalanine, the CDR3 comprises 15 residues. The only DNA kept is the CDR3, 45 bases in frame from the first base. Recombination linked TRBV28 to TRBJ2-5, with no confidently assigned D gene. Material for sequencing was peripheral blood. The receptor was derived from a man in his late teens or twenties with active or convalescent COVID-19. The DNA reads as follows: TGTGCCAGCAGTTTATTCGCCGGAGAAGAAGAGACCCAGTACTTC. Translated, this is CASSLFAGEEETQYF.